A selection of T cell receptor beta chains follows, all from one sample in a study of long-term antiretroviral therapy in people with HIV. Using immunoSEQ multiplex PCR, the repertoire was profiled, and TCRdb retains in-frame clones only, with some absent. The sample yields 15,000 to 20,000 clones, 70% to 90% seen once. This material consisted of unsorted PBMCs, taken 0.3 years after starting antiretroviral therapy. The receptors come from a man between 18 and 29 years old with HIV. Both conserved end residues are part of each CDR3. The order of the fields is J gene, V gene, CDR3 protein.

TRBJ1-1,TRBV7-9,CASSYTGGTTEAFF
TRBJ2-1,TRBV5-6,CASSLSYYDGHNEQFF
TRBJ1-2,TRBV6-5,CASSYSSTGDYGYTF
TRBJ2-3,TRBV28,CASSFLAGTDTQYF
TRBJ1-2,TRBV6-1,CASTWDSNYGYTF
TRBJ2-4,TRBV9,CASSDMIWEIQYF
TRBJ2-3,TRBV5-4,CASSLAWAPTDTQYF
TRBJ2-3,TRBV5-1,CASSPGSKGGDTQYF
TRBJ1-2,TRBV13,CASKPTGGAYGYTF
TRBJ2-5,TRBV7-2,CASSLSETQYF
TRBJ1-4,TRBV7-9,CASSLIDYGKLFF
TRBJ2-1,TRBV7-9,CASSLTSGGGLNEQFF
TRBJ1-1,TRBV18,CASSREGSYTEAFF
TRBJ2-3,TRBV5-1,CASSFRTGFTDTQYF
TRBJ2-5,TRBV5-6,CASSSGNPQETQYF
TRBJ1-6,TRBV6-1,CASSTQRGDNSPLHF
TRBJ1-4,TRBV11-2,CASRRTGGEKLFF
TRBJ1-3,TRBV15,CATSRARYSGNTIYF
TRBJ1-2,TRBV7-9,CASSLVDRRDRALNYGYTF
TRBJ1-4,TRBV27,CASRQDRLAGKLFF
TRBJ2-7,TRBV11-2,CASSLDIVLAGSYEQYF
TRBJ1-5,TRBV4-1,CASSQTGDRWQPQHF
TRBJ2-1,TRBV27,CASRGQINEQFF
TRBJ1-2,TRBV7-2,CATNPPGGYTF
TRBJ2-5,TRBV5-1,CASSLGAGTGETQYF
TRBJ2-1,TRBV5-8,CASSLRQRANNEQFF
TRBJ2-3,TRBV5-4,CASRGPAGTQYF
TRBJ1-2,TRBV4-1,CASSQDYGDTVLTF
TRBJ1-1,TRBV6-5,CASSYGEAFEAFF
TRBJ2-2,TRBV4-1,CASSPSAGGNTGELFF
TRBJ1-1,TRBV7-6,CASSGGSHTNTEAFF
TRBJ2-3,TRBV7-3,CASSLKVAKGIDTQYF
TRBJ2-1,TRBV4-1,CASSPRGQGRDEQFF
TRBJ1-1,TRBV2,CASGVSLNTEAFF
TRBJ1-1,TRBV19,CASSIGQILNTEAFF
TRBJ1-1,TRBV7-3,CASSKSVGGPTEAFF
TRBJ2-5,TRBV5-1,CASSSWTGGEETQYF
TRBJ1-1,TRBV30,CAWSPGTGTNTEAFF
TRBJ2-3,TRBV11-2,CASSAGLAGAQTSTDTQYF
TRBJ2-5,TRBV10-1,CASSAGQETQYF
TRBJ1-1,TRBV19,CASSISITEREAFF
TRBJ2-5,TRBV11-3,CASSLASGETQYF
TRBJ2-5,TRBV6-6,CASSYWSGRMGETQYF
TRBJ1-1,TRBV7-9,CASSLGPDIGDTEAFF
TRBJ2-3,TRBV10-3,CAISESRDPDTQYF
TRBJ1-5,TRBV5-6,CASSLVGQPQHF